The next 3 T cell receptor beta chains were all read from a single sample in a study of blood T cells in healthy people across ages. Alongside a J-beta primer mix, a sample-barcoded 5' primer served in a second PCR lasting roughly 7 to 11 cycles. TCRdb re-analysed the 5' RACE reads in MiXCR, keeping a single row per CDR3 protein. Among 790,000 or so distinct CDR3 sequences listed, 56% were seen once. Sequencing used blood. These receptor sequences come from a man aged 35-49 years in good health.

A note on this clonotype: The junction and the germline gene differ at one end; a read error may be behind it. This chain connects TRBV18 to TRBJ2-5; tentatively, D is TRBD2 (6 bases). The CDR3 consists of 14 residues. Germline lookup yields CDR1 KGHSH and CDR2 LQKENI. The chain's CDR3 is CAGSPRGRQETQYF. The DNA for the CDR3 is TGTGCCGGCTCACCGCGGGGACGCCAAGAGACCCAGTACTTC.

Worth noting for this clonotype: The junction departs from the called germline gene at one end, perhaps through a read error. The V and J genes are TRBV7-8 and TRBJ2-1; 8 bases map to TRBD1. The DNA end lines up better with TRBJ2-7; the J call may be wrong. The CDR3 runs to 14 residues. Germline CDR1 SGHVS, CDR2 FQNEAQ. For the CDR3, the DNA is TGCGCCAGCAGCTTGGGGGACAGGCTGTACGAGCAGTACTTC. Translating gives CASSLGDRLYEQYF.

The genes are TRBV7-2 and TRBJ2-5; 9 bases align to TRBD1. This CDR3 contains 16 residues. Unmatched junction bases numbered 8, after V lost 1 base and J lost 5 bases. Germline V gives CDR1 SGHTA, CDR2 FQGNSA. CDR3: CASSLGRTGVWETQYF. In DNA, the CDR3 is TGTGCCAGCAGCTTAGGACGGACAGGGGTATGGGAGACCCAGTACTTC.